The rows below give T cell receptor beta chains drawn from one sample of a study of blood T cell repertoires in COVID-19. Profiled with immunoSEQ multiplex PCR; TCRdb holds only in-frame clones, not every one. The sample has about 59,000 clones, 65% to 80% seen once. The sequenced sample consisted of peripheral blood. The receptors here all came from a human donor in a cohort sampled during active COVID-19. The CDR3 runs from the conserved cysteine through the conserved F or W. The D gene is left open where the match is weak. A row's size may be missing; if present it is once, few, many or a size class.

abundance: -
j_gene: TRBJ1-1
v_gene: TRBV5-4
d_gene: TRBD1
len: 13
CDR3aa: CASSPTGGNEAFF
CDR3nt: TGTGCCAGCAGCCCGACAGGGGGAAATGAAGCTTTCTTT

abundance: -
j_gene: TRBJ2-7
v_gene: TRBV19
d_gene: -
len: 11
CDR3aa: CASSNTYEQYF
CDR3nt: TGTGCCAGTAGTAACACCTACGAGCAGTACTTC

abundance: once
j_gene: TRBJ2-2
v_gene: TRBV19
d_gene: -
len: 15
CDR3aa: CASSSAGVDTGELFF
CDR3nt: TGTGCCAGTAGTTCGGCCGGGGTAGATACCGGGGAGCTGTTTTTT

abundance: -
j_gene: TRBJ1-1
v_gene: TRBV7-9
d_gene: TRBD1
len: 14
CDR3aa: CASSLTGGFTEAFF
CDR3nt: TGTGCCAGCAGCTTGACAGGGGGCTTTACTGAAGCTTTCTTT

abundance: -
j_gene: TRBJ2-7
v_gene: TRBV28
d_gene: -
len: 13
CDR3aa: CASSLTIGYEQYF
CDR3nt: TGTGCCAGCAGTTTAACGATCGGCTACGAGCAGTACTTC

abundance: -
j_gene: TRBJ2-5
v_gene: TRBV7-2
d_gene: -
len: 16
CDR3aa: CASSFEETRRLETQYF
CDR3nt: TGTGCCAGCAGCTTTGAGGAGACTAGAAGACTAGAGACCCAGTACTTC

abundance: -
j_gene: TRBJ2-4
v_gene: TRBV19
d_gene: -
len: 14
CDR3aa: CASSMDRLGDIQYF
CDR3nt: TGTGCCAGTAGTATGGACCGGTTGGGAGACATTCAGTACTTC

abundance: -
j_gene: TRBJ2-7
v_gene: TRBV5-4
d_gene: -
len: 19
CDR3aa: CASSSAWGGNHLSLGEQYF
CDR3nt: TGTGCCAGCAGCTCGGCTTGGGGGGGCAACCATCTTTCCTTGGGAGAGCAGTACTTC

abundance: -
j_gene: TRBJ2-7
v_gene: TRBV27
d_gene: -
len: 15
CDR3aa: CASSFSSASFYEQYF
CDR3nt: TGTGCCAGCAGTTTCTCCTCGGCTAGCTTCTACGAGCAGTACTTC

abundance: -
j_gene: TRBJ2-3
v_gene: TRBV4-1
d_gene: TRBD2
len: 17
CDR3aa: CASSQEPLAGSTDTQYF
CDR3nt: TGCGCCAGCAGCCAAGAACCGTTAGCGGGGAGCACAGATACGCAGTATTTT

abundance: -
j_gene: TRBJ2-7
v_gene: TRBV27
d_gene: TRBD2
len: 15
CDR3aa: CASSLIAGPSYEQYF
CDR3nt: TGTGCCAGCAGCCTTATAGCGGGGCCATCCTACGAGCAGTACTTC

abundance: -
j_gene: TRBJ2-7
v_gene: TRBV6-5
d_gene: -
len: 10
CDR3aa: CAVGDYEQYF
CDR3nt: TGTGCCGTAGGGGACTACGAGCAGTACTTC

abundance: few
j_gene: TRBJ2-7
v_gene: TRBV6-5
d_gene: -
len: 13
CDR3aa: CASSFGSFYEQYF
CDR3nt: TGTGCCAGCAGTTTCGGGAGTTTCTACGAGCAGTACTTC

abundance: -
j_gene: TRBJ2-2
v_gene: TRBV7-2
d_gene: TRBD1
len: 14
CDR3aa: CASSPDRGTGELFF
CDR3nt: TGTGCCAGCAGCCCAGACAGGGGCACCGGGGAGCTGTTTTTT

abundance: -
j_gene: TRBJ1-2
v_gene: TRBV5-6
d_gene: -
len: 13
CDR3aa: CASSLVPGFGYTF
CDR3nt: TGTGCCAGCAGCTTGGTCCCAGGGTTTGGCTACACCTTC

abundance: -
j_gene: TRBJ2-7
v_gene: TRBV28
d_gene: -
len: 14
CDR3aa: CASSGGGSSYEQYF
CDR3nt: TGTGCCAGCAGTGGGGGGGGCAGCTCCTACGAGCAGTACTTC

abundance: -
j_gene: TRBJ2-3
v_gene: TRBV10-1
d_gene: TRBD2
len: 15
CDR3aa: CASSASGRVQDTQYF
CDR3nt: TGCGCCAGCAGTGCAAGCGGGAGGGTGCAAGATACGCAGTATTTT

abundance: -
j_gene: TRBJ2-3
v_gene: TRBV7-6
d_gene: TRBD2
len: 16
CDR3aa: CASSQRTSGGADTQYF
CDR3nt: TGTGCCAGCAGCCAGCGGACTAGCGGGGGGGCAGATACGCAGTATTTT

abundance: -
j_gene: TRBJ2-3
v_gene: TRBV11-2
d_gene: -
len: 14
CDR3aa: CASSLVLATDTQYF
CDR3nt: TGTGCCAGCAGCTTAGTACTAGCCACAGATACGCAGTATTTT

abundance: -
j_gene: TRBJ2-1
v_gene: TRBV4-3
d_gene: TRBD2
len: 17
CDR3aa: CASSQDYLSGIYNEQFF
CDR3nt: TGCGCCAGCAGCCAAGATTACCTTAGCGGGATTTACAATGAGCAGTTCTTC

abundance: -
j_gene: TRBJ2-1
v_gene: TRBV6-2/TRBV6-3
d_gene: TRBD2
len: 16
CDR3aa: CASSSILAGGYNEQFF
CDR3nt: TGTGCCAGCAGTTCTATACTAGCGGGGGGCTACAATGAGCAGTTCTTC

abundance: -
j_gene: TRBJ2-1
v_gene: TRBV9
d_gene: -
len: 17
CDR3aa: CASSVNPSTGMGNEQFF
CDR3nt: TGTGCCAGCAGCGTAAACCCGAGCACAGGGATGGGCAATGAGCAGTTCTTC